Sequencing of this TCR beta chain was carried out in a study of blood T cell repertoires in COVID-19. Study as a whole: COVID-19 samples, acute and convalescent, were from the United States, Italy and Spain.

CDR1 is LGHNA and CDR2 is YSLEER in the germline V gene. The CDR3 has 15 amino acids. V was clipped by 0 bases and J by 7 bases; unmatched bases: 6. Patients of the Seattle cohort, enrolled during active infection, were followed longitudinally. The authors' processing: Amplification of reference gene primers was used by the study to estimate nucleated cell counts. The table came from immunoSEQ multiplex PCR; TCRdb's copy has only in-frame clones and leaves some out. V and J calls and clone size follow that table, whereas D and trimming were derived from the DNA. The top ten hold about 6.3% of the sample, which has nearly 350,000 clones, about 89% seen once.

Source material: peripheral blood. The source of this sequence is a woman between 45 and 60 years old with COVID-19, enrolled during active disease. J is TRBJ2-7 and V is TRBV4-3; 10 bases fit TRBD2. Here the CDR3 reads CASSQEKELAGEQYF. CDR3 sequence (DNA): TGCGCCAGCAGCCAAGAAAAAGAACTAGCGGGGGAGCAGTACTTC.